This T cell receptor beta chain was retrieved from a study of cytomegalovirus exposure and HLA in healthy donors. The PCR had 60 Vbeta and 13 Jbeta primers. Here immunoSEQ multiplex PCR was the method, and the copy in TCRdb shows in-frame clones only, minus some. The sample has about 140,000 clones, roughly two thirds seen once. This CDR3 spans 15 amino acids. Germline V gives CDR1 SGHTA, CDR2 FQGNSA. Trimming cost V 4 bases and J 6 bases, with 16 bases left between them. The clonotype originates from a human donor in good health. The chain has TRBV7-2 and TRBJ2-4; D gene unclear. Input material: PBMCs. The CDR3 sequence: CASSSLDSLGNIQYF. In nucleotides, the CDR3 is TGTGCCAGCAGCTCCCTAGACTCCCTGGGAAACATTCAGTACTTC. Full variable domain (missing parts from reference TRBV7-2 and TRBJ2-4): GAGVSQSPSNKVTEKGKDVELRCDPISGHTALYWYRQSLGQGLEFLIYFQGNSAPDKSGLPSDRFSAERTGGSVSTLTIQRTQQEDSAVYLCASSSLDSLGNIQYFGAGTRLSVL.